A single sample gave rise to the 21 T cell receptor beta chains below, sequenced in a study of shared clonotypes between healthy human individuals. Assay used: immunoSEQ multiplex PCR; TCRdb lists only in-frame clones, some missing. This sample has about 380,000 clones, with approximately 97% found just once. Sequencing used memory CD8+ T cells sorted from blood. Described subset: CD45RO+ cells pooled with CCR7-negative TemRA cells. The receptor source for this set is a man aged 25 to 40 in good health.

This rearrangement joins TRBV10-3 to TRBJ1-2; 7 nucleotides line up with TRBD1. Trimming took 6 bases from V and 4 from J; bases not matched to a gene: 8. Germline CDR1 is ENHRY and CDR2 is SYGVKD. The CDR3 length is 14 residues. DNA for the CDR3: TGTGCCATCAGCCCCGGGACAGACTCCTATGGCTACACCTTC. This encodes CAISPGTDSYGYTF.

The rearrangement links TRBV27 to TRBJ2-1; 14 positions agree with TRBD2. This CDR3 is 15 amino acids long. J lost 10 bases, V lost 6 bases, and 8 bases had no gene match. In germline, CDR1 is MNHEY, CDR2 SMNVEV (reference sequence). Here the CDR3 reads CASSPGLAGVWEQFF. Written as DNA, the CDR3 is TGTGCCAGCAGCCCGGGACTAGCGGGAGTCTGGGAGCAGTTCTTC.

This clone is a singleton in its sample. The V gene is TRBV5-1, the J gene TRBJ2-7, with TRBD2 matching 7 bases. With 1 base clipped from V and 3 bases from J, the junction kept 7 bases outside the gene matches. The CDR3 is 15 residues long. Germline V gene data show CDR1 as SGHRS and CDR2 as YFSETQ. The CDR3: CASSLSLADNYEQYF. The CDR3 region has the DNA TGCGCCAGCAGCTTGAGCCTAGCGGACAACTACGAGCAGTACTTC.

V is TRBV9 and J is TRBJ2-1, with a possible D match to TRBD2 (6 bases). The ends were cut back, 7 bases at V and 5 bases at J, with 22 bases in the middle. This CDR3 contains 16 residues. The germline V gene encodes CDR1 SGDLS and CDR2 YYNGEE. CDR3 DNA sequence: TGTGCCAGCGCGGAGGGATTAGAGGTAGCGGACAATGAGCAGTTCTTC. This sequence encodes CASAEGLEVADNEQFF.

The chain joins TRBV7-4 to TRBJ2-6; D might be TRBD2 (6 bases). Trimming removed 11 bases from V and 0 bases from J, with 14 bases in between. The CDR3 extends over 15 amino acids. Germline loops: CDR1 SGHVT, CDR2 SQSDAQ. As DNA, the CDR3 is TGTGCCTGCGGGGCGGGGAGCTCTGGGGCCAACGTCCTGACTTTC. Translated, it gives CACGAGSSGANVLTF.

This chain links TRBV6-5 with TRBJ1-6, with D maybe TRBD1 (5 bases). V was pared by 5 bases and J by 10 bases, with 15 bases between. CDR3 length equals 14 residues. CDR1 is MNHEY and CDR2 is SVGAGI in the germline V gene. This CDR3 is CASSPGTSGSPLHF. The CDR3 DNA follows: TGTGCCAGCAGTCCCGGGACCAGCGGATCACCCCTCCACTTT.

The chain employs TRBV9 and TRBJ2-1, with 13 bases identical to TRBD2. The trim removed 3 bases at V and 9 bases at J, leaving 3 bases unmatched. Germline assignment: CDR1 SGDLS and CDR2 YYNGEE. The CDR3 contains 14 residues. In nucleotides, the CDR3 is TGTGCCAGCAGCGAACTAGCGGGAGGGCCTGAGCAGTTCTTC. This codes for CASSELAGGPEQFF.

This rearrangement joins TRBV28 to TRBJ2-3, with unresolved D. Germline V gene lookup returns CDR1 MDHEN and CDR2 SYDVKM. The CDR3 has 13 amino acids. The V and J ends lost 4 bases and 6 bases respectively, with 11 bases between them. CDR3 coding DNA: TGTGCCAGCAGTTATTATGGGCGTGATACGCAGTATTTT. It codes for CASSYYGRDTQYF.

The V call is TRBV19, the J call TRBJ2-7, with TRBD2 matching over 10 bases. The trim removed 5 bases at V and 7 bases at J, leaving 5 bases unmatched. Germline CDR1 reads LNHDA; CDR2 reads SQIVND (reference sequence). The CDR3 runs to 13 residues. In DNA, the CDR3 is TGTGCCAGTAGTTCGGGACTAGCGAGGGAGCAGTACTTC. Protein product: CASSSGLAREQYF.

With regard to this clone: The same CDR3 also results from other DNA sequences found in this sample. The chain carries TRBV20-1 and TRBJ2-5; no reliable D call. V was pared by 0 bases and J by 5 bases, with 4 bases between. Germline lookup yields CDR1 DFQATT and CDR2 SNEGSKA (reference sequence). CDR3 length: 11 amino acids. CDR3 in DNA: TGCAGTGCTAGAGATTACGAGACCCAGTACTTC. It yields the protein CSARDYETQYF.

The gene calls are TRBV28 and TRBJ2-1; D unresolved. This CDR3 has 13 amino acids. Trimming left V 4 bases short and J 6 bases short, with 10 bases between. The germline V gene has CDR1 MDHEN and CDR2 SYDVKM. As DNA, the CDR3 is TGTGCCAGCAGTTCCCTAGGGCTCAATGAGCAGTTCTTC. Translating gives CASSSLGLNEQFF.

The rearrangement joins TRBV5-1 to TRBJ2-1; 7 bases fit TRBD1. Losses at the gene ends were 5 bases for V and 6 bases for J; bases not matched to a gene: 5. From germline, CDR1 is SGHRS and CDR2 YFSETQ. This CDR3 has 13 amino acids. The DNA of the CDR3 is TGCGCCAGCAGGGTGGACAGGATCAATGAGCAGTTCTTC. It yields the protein CASRVDRINEQFF.

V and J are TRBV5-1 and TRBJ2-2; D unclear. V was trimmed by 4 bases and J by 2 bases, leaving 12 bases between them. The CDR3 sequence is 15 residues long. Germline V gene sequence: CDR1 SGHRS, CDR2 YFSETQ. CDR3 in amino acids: CASSPGSTNTGELFF. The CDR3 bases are TGCGCCAGCAGCCCTGGGTCAACTAACACCGGGGAGCTGTTTTTT. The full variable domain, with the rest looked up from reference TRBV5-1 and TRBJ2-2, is KAGVTQTPRYLIKTRGQQVTLSCSPISGHRSVSWYQQTPGQGLQFLFEYFSETQRNKGNFPGRFSGRQFSNSRSEMNVSTLELGDSALYLCASSPGSTNTGELFFGEGSRLTVL.

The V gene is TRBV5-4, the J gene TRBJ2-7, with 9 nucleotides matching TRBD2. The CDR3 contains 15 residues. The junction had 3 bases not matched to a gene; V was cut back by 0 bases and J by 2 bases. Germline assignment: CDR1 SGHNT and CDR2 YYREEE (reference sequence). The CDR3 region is CASSLEGGRAYEQYF. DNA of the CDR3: TGTGCCAGCAGCTTGGAAGGCGGGAGGGCCTACGAGCAGTACTTC.

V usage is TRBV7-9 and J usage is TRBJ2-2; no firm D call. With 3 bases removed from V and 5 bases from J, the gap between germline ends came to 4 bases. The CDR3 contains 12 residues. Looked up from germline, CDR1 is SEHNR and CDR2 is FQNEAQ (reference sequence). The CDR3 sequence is CASSFSTGELFF. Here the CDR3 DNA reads TGTGCCAGCAGCTTTTCGACCGGGGAGCTGTTTTTT.

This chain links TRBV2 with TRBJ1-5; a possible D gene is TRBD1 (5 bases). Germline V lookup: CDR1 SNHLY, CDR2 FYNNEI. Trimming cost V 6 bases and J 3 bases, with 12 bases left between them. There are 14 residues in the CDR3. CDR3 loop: CASRGLKDNQPQHF. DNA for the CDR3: TGTGCCAGCAGGGGGCTCAAGGACAATCAGCCCCAGCATTTT. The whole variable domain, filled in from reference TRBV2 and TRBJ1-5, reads EPEVTQTPSHQVTQMGQEVILRCVPISNHLYFYWYRQILGQKVEFLVSFYNNEISEKSEIFDDQFSVERPDGSNFTLKIRSTKLEDSAMYFCASRGLKDNQPQHFGDGTRLSIL.

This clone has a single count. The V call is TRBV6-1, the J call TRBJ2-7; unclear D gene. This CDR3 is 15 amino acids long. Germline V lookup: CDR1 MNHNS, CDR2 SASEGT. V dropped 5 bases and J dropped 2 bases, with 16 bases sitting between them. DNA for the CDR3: TGTGCCAGCAGTTTACTTTTTTGGGGTACCTACGAGCAGTACTTC. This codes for CASSLLFWGTYEQYF.

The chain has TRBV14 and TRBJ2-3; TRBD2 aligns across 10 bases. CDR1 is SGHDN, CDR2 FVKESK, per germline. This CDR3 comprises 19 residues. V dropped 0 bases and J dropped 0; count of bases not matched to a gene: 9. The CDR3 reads CASSQDPSGSRGSTDTQYF. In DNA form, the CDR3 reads TGTGCCAGCAGCCAAGATCCTAGCGGGAGTAGGGGGAGCACAGATACGCAGTATTTT.

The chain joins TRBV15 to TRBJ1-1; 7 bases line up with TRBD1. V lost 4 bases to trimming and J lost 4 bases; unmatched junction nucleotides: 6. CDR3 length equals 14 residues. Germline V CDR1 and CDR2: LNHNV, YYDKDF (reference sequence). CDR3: CATSTDRETTEAFF. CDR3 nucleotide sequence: TGTGCCACCAGCACCGACAGGGAAACCACTGAAGCTTTCTTT.

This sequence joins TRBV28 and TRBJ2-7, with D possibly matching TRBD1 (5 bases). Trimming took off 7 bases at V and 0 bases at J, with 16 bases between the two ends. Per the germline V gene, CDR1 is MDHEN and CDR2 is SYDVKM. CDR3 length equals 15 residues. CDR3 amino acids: CASNTGATSSYEQYF. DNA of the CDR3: TGTGCCAGCAACACAGGCGCTACGAGCTCCTACGAGCAGTACTTC.

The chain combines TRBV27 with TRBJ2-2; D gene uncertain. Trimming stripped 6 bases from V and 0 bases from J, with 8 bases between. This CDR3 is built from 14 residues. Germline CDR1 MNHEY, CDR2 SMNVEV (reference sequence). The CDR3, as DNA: TGTGCCAGCAGATATCTAGCGAACACCGGGGAGCTGTTTTTT. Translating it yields CASRYLANTGELFF.